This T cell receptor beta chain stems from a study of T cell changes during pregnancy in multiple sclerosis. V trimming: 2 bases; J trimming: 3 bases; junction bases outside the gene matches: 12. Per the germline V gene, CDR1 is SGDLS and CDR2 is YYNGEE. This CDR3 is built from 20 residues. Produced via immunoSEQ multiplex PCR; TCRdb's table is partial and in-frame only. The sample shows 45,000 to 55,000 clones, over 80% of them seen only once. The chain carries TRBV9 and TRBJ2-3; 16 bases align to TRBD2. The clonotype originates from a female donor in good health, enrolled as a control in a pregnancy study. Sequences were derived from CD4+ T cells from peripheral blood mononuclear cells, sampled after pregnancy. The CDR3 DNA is TGTGCCAGCAGCGTTGGGACTAGCGGGGGGGCCGGTAGATCGACAGATACGCAGTATTTT. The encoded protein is CASSVGTSGGAGRSTDTQYF.